This T cell receptor beta chain was documented in a study of blood T cell repertoires in COVID-19 (TCRdb year 2020). At the level of the whole study: The collaborator samples originated in the United States, Italy and Spain and spanned the acute and convalescent phases of COVID-19. The prospective study material was composed of cDNA or gDNA derived from T cells, B-cell-depleted T cells, or PBMCs. Subjects who had been exposed to COVID-19, were actively infected with it, or had recovered from it provided the deeply sampled blood TCRbeta repertoires that made up the dataset. The repertoires were made available in a free public database intended to serve as a resource for research on the immune response to SARS-CoV-2. Samples were obtained from the ongoing ImmuneRACE study (first 160 participants) and from 1,254 subjects provided by 6 global collaborators. A de-identified subject ID, COVID-19 status, age in years and sex were almost always included in the sample metadata. Where available, HLA class I and class II types were obtained from metadata supplied by the sample provider rather than from assay-based typing. Broad study findings and their caveats: The quantity of clinical and demographic metadata differed by source and by participant and was supplied without curation.

TCRbeta CDR3 regions were amplified from genomic DNA using the immunoSEQ Assay, a bias-controlled multiplex PCR. The original methods were these. The number of nucleated cells in each sample was estimated by amplification of reference gene primers within the assay. To quantify the absolute abundance of each unique TCRbeta CDR3 rearrangement, sequence reads were collapsed and filtered. For each sample, productive Simpson clonality was calculated as the square root of Simpson's diversity index over productive rearrangements. Entries here come from immuneACCESS through TCRdb and include only in-frame sequences with V and J called. Some clones fail to appear in such tables; in the studies checked, an unresolved V gene covers under half of the shortfall, and the cause of the remainder is unknown. V and J calls and clone size follow that table, whereas D and trimming were derived from the DNA. The sample profile shows about 51,000 clones; approximately 90% of them were found once. The biggest ten clones account for approximately 3% of the sample.

Notes on this clone: No cognate antigen has been identified for it. Per-nucleotide qualities are absent, and no much larger clonotype sits a single base away.

Whole blood was collected in K2EDTA tubes by collaborating institutions according to the institutions' own protocols. For TCRbeta analysis, collaborator samples were shipped as frozen whole blood, as isolated PBMCs, or as DNA extracted from either sample type. CDR1 and CDR2 were assigned from the germline V gene as MGHDK and SYGVNS. Trimming removed 6 bases from V and 4 bases from J, leaving 27 bases between the germline ends. The CDR3, cysteine through phenylalanine, is 18 amino acids long. Only the CDR3 part of the read is kept: 54 bases, read in frame from the first base. In this chain, TRBV25-1 is recombined with TRBJ1-1, and perhaps TRBD1 as D gene, on 6 matching bases. The sequenced sample was peripheral blood. The TCR originated in a man aged 50-60 years with acute or convalescent COVID-19. CDR3 region: CASSALPGTPYQGTEAFF. The nucleotides are TGTGCCAGCAGCGCATTGCCCGGGACACCATACCAGGGCACTGAAGCTTTCTTT.